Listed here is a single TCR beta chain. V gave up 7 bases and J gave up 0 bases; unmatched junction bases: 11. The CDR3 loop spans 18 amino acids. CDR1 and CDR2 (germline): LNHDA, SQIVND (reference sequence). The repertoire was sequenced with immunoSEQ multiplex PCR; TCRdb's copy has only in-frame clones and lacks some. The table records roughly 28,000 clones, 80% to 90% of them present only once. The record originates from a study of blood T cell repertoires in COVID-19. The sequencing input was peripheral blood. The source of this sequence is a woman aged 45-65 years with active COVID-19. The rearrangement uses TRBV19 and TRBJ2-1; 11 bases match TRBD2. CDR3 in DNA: TGTGCCAGTACTCCTTGGGCTAGCGGGAGGAGCTCCTACAATGAGCAGTTCTTC. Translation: CASTPWASGRSSYNEQFF.